This passage covers 18 T cell receptor beta chains from one sample sequenced in a study of blood T cell repertoires in COVID-19. Sequenced by immunoSEQ multiplex PCR; TCRdb stores in-frame clones only, minus some. Of approximately 100,000 clones detected, around four fifths appear once; the ten largest clones hold about 4.8%. The source material was peripheral blood. These receptors came from a man aged 55 to 69 with acute or convalescent COVID-19.

This rearrangement joins TRBV19 to TRBJ2-3; a possible D gene is TRBD2 (7 bases). Germline CDR1 and CDR2: LNHDA and SQIVND (reference sequence). CDR3 length: 16 residues. V was shortened by 3 bases and J by 6 bases, with 19 bases between the two germline ends. CDR3 nucleotides: TGTGCCAGTAGTATTACGCGGGGGCCCCGCAGGGATACGCAGTATTTT. Translated, it gives CASSITRGPRRDTQYF. The full variable domain, its missing parts supplied by reference TRBV19 and TRBJ2-3, is DGGITQSPKYLFRKEGQNVTLSCEQNLNHDAMYWYRQDPGQGLRLIYYSQIVNDFQKGDIAEGYSVSREKKESFPLTVTSAQKNPTAFYLCASSITRGPRRDTQYFGPGTRLTVL.

This clone has just a few counts. The chain is built from TRBV10-3 and TRBJ1-5, with 9 bases fitting TRBD1. The CDR3 is 15 residues long. The V and J ends lost 5 bases and 3 bases, in that order; junction bases with no gene match: 5. Germline V gene data show CDR1 as ENHRY and CDR2 as SYGVKD. DNA of the CDR3: TGTGCCATCAGTCCCGGACAGGGGCACAATCAGCCCCAGCATTTT. This sequence encodes CAISPGQGHNQPQHF.

The rearrangement joins TRBV12-5 to TRBJ1-4, with no clear D. The CDR3 covers 13 residues. V dropped 7 bases and J dropped 8 bases, with 14 bases sitting between them. Germline values: CDR1 LGHNT, CDR2 FRNRAP. CDR3 protein: CASAQGSVEKLFF. In DNA, the CDR3 is TGTGCTAGTGCCCAAGGAAGCGTGGAAAAACTGTTTTTT. Drawing the rest from reference TRBV12-5 and TRBJ1-4, the complete variable domain is DARVTQTPRHKVTEMGQEVTMRCQPILGHNTVFWYRQTMMQGLELLAYFRNRAPLDDSGMPKDRFSAEMPDATLATLKIQPSEPRDSAVYFCASAQGSVEKLFFGSGTQLSVL.

CDR3 coding DNA: TGTGCCACCAGCAGAGTATCGGGTTACACAGATACGCAGTATTTT. Its protein is CATSRVSGYTDTQYF. V is TRBV15 and J is TRBJ2-3; no reliable D call. Germline V gives CDR1 LNHNV, CDR2 YYDKDF (reference sequence). The CDR3 totals 15 residues. Between the trimmed V and J ends, which lost 1 base and 2 bases, there was a span of 10 bases. Full variable domain (remainder filled in from reference TRBV15 and TRBJ2-3): DAMVIQNPRYQVTQFGKPVTLSCSQTLNHNVMYWYQQKSSQAPKLLFHYYDKDFNNEADTPDNFQSRRPNTSFCFLDIRSPGLGDTAMYLCATSRVSGYTDTQYFGPGTRLTVL.

This sequence joins TRBV3-1 (or the pseudogene TRBV3-2) and TRBJ1-5; no reliable D call. The CDR3 contains 15 residues. V lost 4 bases and J 0 bases, leaving 10 bases between the germline ends. Germline CDR1 reads LGHDT; CDR2 reads YNNKEL (reference sequence). CDR3 loop: CASSPAGNSNQPQHF. CDR3 sequence (DNA): TGTGCCAGCAGCCCCGCAGGAAATAGCAATCAGCCCCAGCATTTT.

V and J are TRBV5-1 and TRBJ1-1, with 7 bases lining up with TRBD1. This CDR3 is built from 14 residues. The ends lost 4 bases at V and 5 bases at J; junction bases unmatched: 8. Germline CDR1 is SGHRS and CDR2 is YFSETQ. The CDR3 DNA follows: TGCGCCAGCAGCCTACAGGGGTTGGAGACTGAAGCTTTCTTT. Amino acids: CASSLQGLETEAFF.

This chain uses TRBV7-9 with TRBJ1-2; D remains ambiguous. The V and J ends lost 3 bases and 4 bases respectively, with 9 bases between them. This CDR3 spans 13 amino acids. Germline CDR1 reads SEHNR; CDR2 reads FQNEAQ (reference sequence). The CDR3 here is CASSFPGSYGYTF. In nucleotides, the CDR3 is TGTGCCAGCAGCTTCCCCGGTTCCTATGGCTACACCTTC.

The CDR3 sequence is CASSLAQLSGGYTF. The CDR3 DNA reads as TGTGCCAGCAGCTTAGCGCAACTATCGGGAGGCTACACCTTC. The V call is TRBV7-8, the J call TRBJ1-2, with D uncertain. Trimming removed 0 bases from V and 8 bases from J, with 13 bases in between. The germline V gene has CDR1 SGHVS and CDR2 FQNEAQ. The CDR3 totals 14 residues.

The chain links TRBV7-2 to TRBJ2-7; 9 bases match TRBD1. CDR1 is SGHTA and CDR2 is FQGNSA in the germline V gene. With 4 bases clipped from V and 6 bases from J, the junction kept 7 bases outside the gene matches. The CDR3 has 14 residues. CDR3 sequence (DNA): TGTGCCAGCAGCTCCCCCGGGACAGGGTTCGAGCAGTACTTC. Amino acids: CASSSPGTGFEQYF.

The chain carries TRBV27 and TRBJ2-7; 10 nucleotides match TRBD2. The CDR3 has 17 amino acids. V lost 1 base to trimming and J lost 2 bases; unmatched junction nucleotides: 8. CDR1 is MNHEY and CDR2 is SMNVEV in the germline V gene (reference sequence). For the CDR3, the DNA is TGTGCCAGCAGTTTATTCTTCGGGACTAGCGAGACCTACGAGCAGTACTTC. This gives the protein CASSLFFGTSETYEQYF.

This rearrangement joins TRBV25-1 to TRBJ1-4; a possible D gene is TRBD1 (6 bases). The ends were cut back, 3 bases at V and 8 bases at J, with 19 bases in the middle. Germline CDR1 and CDR2: MGHDK and SYGVNS. The CDR3 loop spans 16 amino acids. The CDR3 DNA is TGTGCCAGCAGTGAGGGGGGGGCTAGGGTTAAAGAAAAACTGTTTTTT. Its protein is CASSEGGARVKEKLFF.

The chain has TRBV11-2 and TRBJ2-1, with TRBD1 matching 8 bases. The CDR3 contains 14 residues. V lost 5 bases and J lost 2; bases outside the gene matches: 2. Germline V lookup: CDR1 SGHAT, CDR2 FQNNGV. The CDR3 DNA follows: TGTGCCAGCAGCCCGGGACAGGCCTACAATGAGCAGTTCTTC. Protein: CASSPGQAYNEQFF.

J is TRBJ2-1 and V is TRBV28, with D tentatively TRBD1 (5 bases). Trimming cost V 4 bases and J 4 bases, with 14 bases left between them. The CDR3 covers 15 residues. From germline, CDR1 is MDHEN and CDR2 SYDVKM. CDR3 bases: TGTGCCAGCAGTTCAAGACAGTCCTATTACAATGAGCAGTTCTTC. This gives the protein CASSSRQSYYNEQFF.

CDR3 sequence reads: CASSQEPAVSSYEQYF. The DNA for the CDR3 is TGCGCCAGCAGCCAAGAACCAGCGGTAAGCTCCTACGAGCAGTACTTC. The chain uses TRBV4-1 and TRBJ2-7; perhaps TRBD2 as D (5 bases). The CDR3 has 16 residues. With 0 bases removed from V and 0 bases from J, the gap between germline ends came to 12 bases. Per germline, CDR1 MGHRA and CDR2 YSYEKL.

This clone was detected many times. The rearrangement links TRBV7-9 to TRBJ2-3; 9 bases map to TRBD1. V was clipped by 2 bases and J by 5 bases; unmatched bases: 2. The CDR3 is 14 amino acids. Germline loops: CDR1 SEHNR, CDR2 FQNEAQ (reference sequence). CDR3 DNA sequence: TGTGCCAGCAGCTTAAGACAGGGGGAAGATACGCAGTATTTT. Protein: CASSLRQGEDTQYF.

This clone was seen only a few times. The rearrangement joins TRBV7-3 to TRBJ2-3; 7 bases match TRBD2. V dropped 0 bases and J dropped 2; count of bases not matched to a gene: 5. The CDR3 extends over 16 amino acids. Looked up from germline, CDR1 is SGHTA and CDR2 is FQGTGA. CDR3 amino acids: CASSLTGGSYTDTQYF. The DNA of the CDR3 is TGTGCCAGCAGCTTAACGGGCGGGAGTTACACAGATACGCAGTATTTT. Supplemented by reference TRBV7-3 and TRBJ2-3, the full variable domain reads GAGVSQTPSNKVTEKGKYVELRCDPISGHTALYWYRQSLGQGPEFLIYFQGTGAADDSGLPNDRFFAVRPEGSVSTLKIQRTERGDSAVYLCASSLTGGSYTDTQYFGPGTRLTVL.

The chain is built from TRBV5-1 and TRBJ2-1; 10 positions match TRBD1. Germline trimming cut 2 bases from V and 5 bases from J; bases unmatched to any gene: 7. Germline CDR1 is SGHRS and CDR2 is YFSETQ. This CDR3 contains 16 residues. The CDR3 nucleotides read TGCGCCAGCAGCTTACCCTCCGGGACAGGGGACAATGAGCAGTTCTTC. As protein: CASSLPSGTGDNEQFF.

This rearrangement joins TRBV30 to TRBJ1-2, with D possibly matching TRBD1 (6 bases). The CDR3 has 13 amino acids. Germline V lookup: CDR1 GTSNPN, CDR2 SVGIG (reference sequence). V was trimmed by 4 bases and J by 7 bases, leaving 16 bases between them. DNA of the CDR3: TGTGCCTGGAACTTACAGGGATTCGGTGGCTACACCTTC. Its protein product is CAWNLQGFGGYTF.